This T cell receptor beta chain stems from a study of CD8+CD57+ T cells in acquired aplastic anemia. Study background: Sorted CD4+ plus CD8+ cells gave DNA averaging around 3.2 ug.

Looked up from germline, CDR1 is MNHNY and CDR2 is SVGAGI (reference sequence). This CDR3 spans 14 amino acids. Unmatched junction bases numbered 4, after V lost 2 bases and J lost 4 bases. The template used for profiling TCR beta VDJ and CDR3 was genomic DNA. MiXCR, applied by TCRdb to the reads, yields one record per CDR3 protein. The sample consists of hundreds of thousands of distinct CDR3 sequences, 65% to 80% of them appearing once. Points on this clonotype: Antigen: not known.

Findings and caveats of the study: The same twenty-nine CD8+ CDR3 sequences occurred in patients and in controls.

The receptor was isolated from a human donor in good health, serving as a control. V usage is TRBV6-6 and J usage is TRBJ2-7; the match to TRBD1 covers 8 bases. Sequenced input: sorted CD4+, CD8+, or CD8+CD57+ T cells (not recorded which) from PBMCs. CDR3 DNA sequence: TGTGCCAGCAGTTACAACCAGGGGGCTTACGAGCAGTACTTC. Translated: CASSYNQGAYEQYF.